The sequence of this TCR beta chain was determined in a study of identical twins. Template switching added a universal primer site, and cDNA bore unique molecular identifiers. TCRdb itself ran the 5' RACE reads through MiXCR, one entry per CDR3 protein. The table lists 1.5 million to 2 million distinct CDR3 sequences, about 32% of them singletons, with more than 0.25% in the top ten. Unmatched junction bases numbered 4, after V lost 0 bases and J lost 4 bases. The V gene's germline CDR1 is SGHRS and CDR2 YFSETQ. The CDR3 contains 15 residues. V usage is TRBV5-1 and J usage is TRBJ2-5; 9 nucleotides align to TRBD2. The source material was cord blood. This receptor was taken from a newborn girl in good health. The CDR3 reads CASSLVTAGGETQYF. CDR3 DNA sequence: TGCGCCAGCAGCTTGGTTACAGCGGGGGGAGAGACCCAGTACTTC.